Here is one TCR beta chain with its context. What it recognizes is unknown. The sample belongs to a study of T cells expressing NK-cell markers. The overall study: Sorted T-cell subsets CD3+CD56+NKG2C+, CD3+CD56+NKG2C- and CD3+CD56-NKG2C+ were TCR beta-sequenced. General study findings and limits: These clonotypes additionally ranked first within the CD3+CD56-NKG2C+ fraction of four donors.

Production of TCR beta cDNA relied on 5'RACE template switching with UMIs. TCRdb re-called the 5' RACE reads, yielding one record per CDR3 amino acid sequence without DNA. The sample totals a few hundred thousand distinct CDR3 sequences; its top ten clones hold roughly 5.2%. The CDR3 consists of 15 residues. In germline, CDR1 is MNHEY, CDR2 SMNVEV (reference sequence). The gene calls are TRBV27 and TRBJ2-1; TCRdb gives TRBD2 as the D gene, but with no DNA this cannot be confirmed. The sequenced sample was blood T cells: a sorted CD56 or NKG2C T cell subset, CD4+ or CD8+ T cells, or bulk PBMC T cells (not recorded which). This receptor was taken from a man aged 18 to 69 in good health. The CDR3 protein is CASSFSESSYNEQFF.